This TCR beta chain was recorded in a study of blood T cells in healthy people across ages. The ends were cut back, 0 bases at V and 6 bases at J, with 12 bases in the middle. In germline, CDR1 is ENHRY, CDR2 SYGVKD. The CDR3 is made up of 14 amino acids. A second about 7 to 12 cycle PCR used barcoded and J-beta primers. TCRdb reanalysed the 5' RACE reads using MiXCR and keeps one entry per CDR3 protein. The data contain over a million distinct CDR3 sequences, roughly 40% of them singletons. The rearrangement joins TRBV10-3 to TRBJ2-7; no firm D call. The clonotype originates from a woman aged 18 to 35 in good health. The sequenced sample was blood. The CDR3 nucleotides read TGTGCCATCAGTGAGTCGAGCACCACTATCGAGCAGTACTTC. It encodes CAISESSTTIEQYF.